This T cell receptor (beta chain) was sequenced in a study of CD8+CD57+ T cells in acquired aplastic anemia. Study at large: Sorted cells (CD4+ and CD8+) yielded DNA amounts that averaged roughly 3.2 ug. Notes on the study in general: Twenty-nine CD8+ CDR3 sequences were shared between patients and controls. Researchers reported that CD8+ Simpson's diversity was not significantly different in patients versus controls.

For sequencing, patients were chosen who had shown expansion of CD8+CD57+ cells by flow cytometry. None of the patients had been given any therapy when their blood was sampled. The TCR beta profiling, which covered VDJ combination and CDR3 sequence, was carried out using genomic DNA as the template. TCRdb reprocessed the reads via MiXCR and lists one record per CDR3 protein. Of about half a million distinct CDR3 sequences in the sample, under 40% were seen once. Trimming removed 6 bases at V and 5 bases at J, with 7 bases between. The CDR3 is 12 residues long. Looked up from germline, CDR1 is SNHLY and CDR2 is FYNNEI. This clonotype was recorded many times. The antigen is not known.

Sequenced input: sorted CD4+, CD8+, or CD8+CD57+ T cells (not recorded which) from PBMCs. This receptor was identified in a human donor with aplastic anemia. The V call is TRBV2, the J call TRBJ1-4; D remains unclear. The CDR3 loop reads CASSAGNEKLFF. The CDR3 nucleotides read TGTGCCAGCAGCGCCGGGAATGAAAAACTGTTTTTT. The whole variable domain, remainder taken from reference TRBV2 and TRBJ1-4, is EPEVTQTPSHQVTQMGQEVILRCVPISNHLYFYWYRQILGQKVEFLVSFYNNEISEKSEIFDDQFSVERPDGSNFTLKIRSTKLEDSAMYFCASSAGNEKLFFGSGTQLSVL.